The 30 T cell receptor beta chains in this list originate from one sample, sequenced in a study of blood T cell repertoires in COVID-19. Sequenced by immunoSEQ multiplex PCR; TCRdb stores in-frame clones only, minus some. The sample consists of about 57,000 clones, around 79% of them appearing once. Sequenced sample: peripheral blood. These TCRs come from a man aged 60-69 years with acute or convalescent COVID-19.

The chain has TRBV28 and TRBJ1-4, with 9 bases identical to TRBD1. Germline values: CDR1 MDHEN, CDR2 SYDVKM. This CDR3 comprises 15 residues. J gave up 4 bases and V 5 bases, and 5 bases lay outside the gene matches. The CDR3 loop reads CASSEGTGRNEKLFF. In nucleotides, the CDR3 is TGTGCCAGCAGTGAGGGGACAGGGCGTAATGAAAAACTGTTTTTT. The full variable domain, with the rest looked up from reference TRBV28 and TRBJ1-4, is DVKVTQSSRYLVKRTGEKVFLECVQDMDHENMFWYRQDPGLGLRLIYFSYDVKMKEKGDIPEGYSVSREKKERFSLILESASTNQTSMYLCASSEGTGRNEKLFFGSGTQLSVL.

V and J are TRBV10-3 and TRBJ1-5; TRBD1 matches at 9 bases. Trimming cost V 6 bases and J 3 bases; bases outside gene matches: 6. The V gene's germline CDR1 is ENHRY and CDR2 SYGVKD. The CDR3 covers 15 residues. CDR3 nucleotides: TGTGCCATCAGGGCCGGGACAGGGAACAATCAGCCCCAGCATTTT. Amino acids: CAIRAGTGNNQPQHF.

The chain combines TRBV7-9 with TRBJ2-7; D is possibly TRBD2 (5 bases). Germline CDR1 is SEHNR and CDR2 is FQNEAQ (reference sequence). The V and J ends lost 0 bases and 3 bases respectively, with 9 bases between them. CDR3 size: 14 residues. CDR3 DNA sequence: TGTGCCAGCAGCTTAGCGGCAGGAGGCTACGAGCAGTACTTC. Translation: CASSLAAGGYEQYF.

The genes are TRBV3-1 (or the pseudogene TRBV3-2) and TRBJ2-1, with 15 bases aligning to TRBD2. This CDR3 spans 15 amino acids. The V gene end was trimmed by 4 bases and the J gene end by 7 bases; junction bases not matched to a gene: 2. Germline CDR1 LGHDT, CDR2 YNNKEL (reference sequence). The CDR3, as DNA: TGTGCCAGCAGCCCCGGGACTAGCGGGGGGAATGAGCAGTTCTTC. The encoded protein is CASSPGTSGGNEQFF.

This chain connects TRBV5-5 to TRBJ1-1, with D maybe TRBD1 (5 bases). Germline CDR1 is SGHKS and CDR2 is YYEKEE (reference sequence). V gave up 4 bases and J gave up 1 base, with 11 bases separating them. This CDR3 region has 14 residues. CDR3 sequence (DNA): TGTGCCAGCAGCACCAGGGTGGGGAACACTGAAGCTTTCTTT. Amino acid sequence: CASSTRVGNTEAFF.

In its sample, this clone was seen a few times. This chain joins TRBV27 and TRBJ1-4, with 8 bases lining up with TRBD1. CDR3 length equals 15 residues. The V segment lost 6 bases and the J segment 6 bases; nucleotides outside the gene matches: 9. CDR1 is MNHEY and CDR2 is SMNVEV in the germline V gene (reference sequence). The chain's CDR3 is CASRGYRTGYEKLFF. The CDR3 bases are TGTGCCAGCAGGGGGTATAGGACAGGGTATGAAAAACTGTTTTTT. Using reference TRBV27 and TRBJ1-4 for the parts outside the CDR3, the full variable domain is EAQVTQNPRYLITVTGKKLTVTCSQNMNHEYMSWYRQDPGLGLRQIYYSMNVEVTDKGDVPEGYKVSRKEKRNFPLILESPSPNQTSLYFCASRGYRTGYEKLFFGSGTQLSVL.

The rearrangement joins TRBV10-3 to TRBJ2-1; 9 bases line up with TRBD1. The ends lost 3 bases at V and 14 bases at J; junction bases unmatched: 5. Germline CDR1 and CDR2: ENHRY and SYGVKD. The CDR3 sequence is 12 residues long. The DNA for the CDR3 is TGTGCCATCAGTGAACAGGGGGCAGGTGAGTTCTTC. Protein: CAISEQGAGEFF.

The CDR3 loop reads CASSLYHGGPSREQYF. The DNA for the CDR3 is TGTGCCAGCAGTTTATACCACGGAGGGCCCTCGCGTGAGCAGTACTTC. The genes are TRBV27 and TRBJ2-7; tentative D call: TRBD2 (6 bases). Germline-derived CDR1 and CDR2 are MNHEY and SMNVEV (reference sequence). The CDR3 length is 16 residues. V shed 1 base and J shed 7 bases, with 20 bases lying between them.

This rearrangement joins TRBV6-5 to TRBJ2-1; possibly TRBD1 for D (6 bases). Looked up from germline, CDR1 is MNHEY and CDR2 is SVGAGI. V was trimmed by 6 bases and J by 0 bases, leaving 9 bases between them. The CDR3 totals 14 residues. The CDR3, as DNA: TGTGCCAGCAGCACAGGGAGCTCCTACAATGAGCAGTTCTTC. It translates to CASSTGSSYNEQFF.

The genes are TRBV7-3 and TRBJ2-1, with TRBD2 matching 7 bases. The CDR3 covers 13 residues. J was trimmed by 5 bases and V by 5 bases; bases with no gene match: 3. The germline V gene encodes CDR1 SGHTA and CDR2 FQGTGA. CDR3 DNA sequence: TGTGCCAGCAGCCCAACTAGCGACAATGAGCAGTTCTTC. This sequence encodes CASSPTSDNEQFF.

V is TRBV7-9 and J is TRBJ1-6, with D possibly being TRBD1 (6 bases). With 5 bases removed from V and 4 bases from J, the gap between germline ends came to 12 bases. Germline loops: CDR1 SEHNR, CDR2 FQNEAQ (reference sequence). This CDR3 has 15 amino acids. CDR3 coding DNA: TGTGCCAGCAGCCTCAGGACAGCTTATAATTCACCCCTCCACTTT. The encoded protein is CASSLRTAYNSPLHF.

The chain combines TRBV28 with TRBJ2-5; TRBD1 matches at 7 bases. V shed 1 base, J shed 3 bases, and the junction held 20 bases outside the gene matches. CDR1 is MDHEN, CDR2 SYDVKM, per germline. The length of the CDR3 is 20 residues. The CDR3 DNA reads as TGTGCCAGCAGTTTATCTGGTTTGATTTTCCGGGACAGAGGGGAAGAGACCCAGTACTTC. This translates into CASSLSGLIFRDRGEETQYF.

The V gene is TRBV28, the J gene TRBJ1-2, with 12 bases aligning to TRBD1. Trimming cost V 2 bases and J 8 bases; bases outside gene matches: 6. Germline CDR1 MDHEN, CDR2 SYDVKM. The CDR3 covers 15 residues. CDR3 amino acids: CASSLGGTGGVGYTF. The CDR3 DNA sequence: TGTGCCAGCAGTTTAGGAGGGACAGGGGGCGTCGGCTACACCTTC.

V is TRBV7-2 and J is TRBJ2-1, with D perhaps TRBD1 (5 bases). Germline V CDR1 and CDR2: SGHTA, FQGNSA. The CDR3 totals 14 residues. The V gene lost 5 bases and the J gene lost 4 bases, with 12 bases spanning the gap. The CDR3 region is CASSPPRQYNEQFF. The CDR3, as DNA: TGTGCCAGCAGCCCCCCGAGACAGTACAATGAGCAGTTCTTC.

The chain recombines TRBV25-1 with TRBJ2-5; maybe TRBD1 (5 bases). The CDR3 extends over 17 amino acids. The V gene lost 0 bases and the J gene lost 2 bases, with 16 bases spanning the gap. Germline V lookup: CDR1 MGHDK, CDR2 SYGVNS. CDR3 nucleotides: TGTGCCAGCAGTGAATATCGGGCAGGGTCCCTTCAAGAGACCCAGTACTTC. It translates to CASSEYRAGSLQETQYF.

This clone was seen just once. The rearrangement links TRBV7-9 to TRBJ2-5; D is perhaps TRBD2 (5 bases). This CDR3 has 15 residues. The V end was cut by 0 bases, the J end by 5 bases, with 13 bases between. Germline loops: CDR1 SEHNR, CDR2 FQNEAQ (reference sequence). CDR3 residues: CASSLAQDSRETQYF. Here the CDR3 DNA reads TGTGCCAGCAGCTTAGCTCAGGACTCGCGGGAGACCCAGTACTTC.

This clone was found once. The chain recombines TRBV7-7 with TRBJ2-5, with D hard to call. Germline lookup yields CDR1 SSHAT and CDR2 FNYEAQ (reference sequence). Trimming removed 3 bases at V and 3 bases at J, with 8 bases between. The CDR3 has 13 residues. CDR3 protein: CASSFGQEETQYF. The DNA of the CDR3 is TGTGCCAGCAGCTTTGGGCAAGAAGAGACCCAGTACTTC.

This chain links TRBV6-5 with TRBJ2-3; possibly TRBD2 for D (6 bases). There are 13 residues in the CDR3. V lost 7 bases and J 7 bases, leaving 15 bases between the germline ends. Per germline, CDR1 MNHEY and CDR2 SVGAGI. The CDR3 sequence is CASKFGGMHTQYF. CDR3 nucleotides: TGTGCCAGCAAGTTCGGGGGAATGCATACGCAGTATTTT.

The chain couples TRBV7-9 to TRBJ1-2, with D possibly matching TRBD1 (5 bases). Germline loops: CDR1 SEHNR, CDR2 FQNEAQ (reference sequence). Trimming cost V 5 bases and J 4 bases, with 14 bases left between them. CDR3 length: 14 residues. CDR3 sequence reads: CASSDSYSLYGYTF. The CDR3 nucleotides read TGTGCCAGCAGCGACAGCTACTCTCTCTATGGCTACACCTTC.

The CDR3 protein is CASTPELARGNQPQHF. In DNA form, the CDR3 reads TGTGCCAGCACCCCCGAACTCGCTCGTGGCAATCAGCCCCAGCATTTT. This chain joins TRBV7-8 and TRBJ1-5; D is unclear. The CDR3 runs 16 residues. V was trimmed by 7 bases and J by 2 bases, leaving 18 bases between them. Germline V lookup: CDR1 SGHVS, CDR2 FQNEAQ.

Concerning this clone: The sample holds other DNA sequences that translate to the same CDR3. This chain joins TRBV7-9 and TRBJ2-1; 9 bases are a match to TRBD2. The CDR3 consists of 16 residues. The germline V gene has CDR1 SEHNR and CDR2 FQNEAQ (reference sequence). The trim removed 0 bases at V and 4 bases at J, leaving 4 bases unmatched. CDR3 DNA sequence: TGTGCCAGCAGCTTAGCGCTAGCGGGAAGTTACAATGAGCAGTTCTTC. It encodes CASSLALAGSYNEQFF.

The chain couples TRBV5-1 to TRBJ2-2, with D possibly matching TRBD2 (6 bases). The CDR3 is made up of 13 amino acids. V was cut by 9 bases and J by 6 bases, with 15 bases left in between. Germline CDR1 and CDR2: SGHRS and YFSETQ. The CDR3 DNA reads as TGCGCCACCACGTTCCGGGAGTCCGGGGAGCTGTTTTTT. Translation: CATTFRESGELFF.

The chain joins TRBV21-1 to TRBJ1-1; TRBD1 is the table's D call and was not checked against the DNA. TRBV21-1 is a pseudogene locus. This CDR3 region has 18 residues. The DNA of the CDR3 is TGTGCCAGCAGCAAACGGTCTAGTGGGCAGGGGGCTTTCTGGGGAGCTTTCTTT. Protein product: CASSKRSSGQGAFWGAFF.

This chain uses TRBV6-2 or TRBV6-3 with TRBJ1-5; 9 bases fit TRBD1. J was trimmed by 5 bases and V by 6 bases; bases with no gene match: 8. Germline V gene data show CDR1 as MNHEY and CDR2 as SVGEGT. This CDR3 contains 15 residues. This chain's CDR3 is CASSRTDRGHQPQHF. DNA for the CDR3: TGTGCCAGCAGCCGCACGGACAGGGGCCATCAGCCCCAGCATTTT.

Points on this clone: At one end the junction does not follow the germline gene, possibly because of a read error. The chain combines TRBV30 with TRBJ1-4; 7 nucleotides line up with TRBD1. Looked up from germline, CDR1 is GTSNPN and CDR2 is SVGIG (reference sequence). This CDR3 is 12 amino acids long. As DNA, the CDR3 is TGTGCCTGGAGTGCACAGGGGATCAACCCCCAATTT. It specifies CAWSAQGINPQF.

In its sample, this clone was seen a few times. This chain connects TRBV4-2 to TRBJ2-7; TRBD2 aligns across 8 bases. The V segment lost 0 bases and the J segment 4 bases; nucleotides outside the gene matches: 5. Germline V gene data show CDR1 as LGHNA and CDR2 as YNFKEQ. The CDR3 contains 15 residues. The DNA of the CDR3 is TGTGCCAGCAGCCAAGATCTGGTAGCGGGGTACGAGCAGTACTTC. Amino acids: CASSQDLVAGYEQYF.

The CDR3 DNA sequence: TGTGCCAGCAGCCTCGGACAGGAGCTTGAAAAACTGTTTTTT. It encodes CASSLGQELEKLFF. The V gene is TRBV6-6, the J gene TRBJ1-4; 7 nucleotides agree with TRBD1. CDR3 length equals 14 residues. Germline V gene data show CDR1 as MNHNY and CDR2 as SVGAGI (reference sequence). The ends lost 6 bases at V and 7 bases at J; junction bases unmatched: 8.

DNA of the CDR3: TGTGCCAGCAGTACACAGGGAGCCGGGGCCAACGTCCTGACTTTC. Translation gives CASSTQGAGANVLTF. The chain couples TRBV28 to TRBJ2-6, with D perhaps matching TRBD1 (6 bases). The CDR3 has 15 amino acids. Germline V gene sequence: CDR1 MDHEN, CDR2 SYDVKM. The V end was cut by 5 bases, the J end by 4 bases, with 12 bases between. The variable domain in full, completed from reference TRBV28 and TRBJ2-6, reads DVKVTQSSRYLVKRTGEKVFLECVQDMDHENMFWYRQDPGLGLRLIYFSYDVKMKEKGDIPEGYSVSREKKERFSLILESASTNQTSMYLCASSTQGAGANVLTFGAGSRLTVL.

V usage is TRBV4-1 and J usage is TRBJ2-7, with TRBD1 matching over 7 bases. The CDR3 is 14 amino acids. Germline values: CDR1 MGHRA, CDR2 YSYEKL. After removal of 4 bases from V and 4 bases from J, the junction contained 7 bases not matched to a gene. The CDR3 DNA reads TGCGCCAGCAGCCGACAGGGCGAGGGGTACGAGCAGTACTTC. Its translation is CASSRQGEGYEQYF.

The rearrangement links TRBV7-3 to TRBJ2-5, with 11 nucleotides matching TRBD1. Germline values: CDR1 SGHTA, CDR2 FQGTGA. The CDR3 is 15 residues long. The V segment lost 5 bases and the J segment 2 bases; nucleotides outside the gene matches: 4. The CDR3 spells CASSPGTGGQETQYF. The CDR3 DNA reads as TGTGCCAGCAGCCCGGGGACAGGGGGGCAAGAGACCCAGTACTTC.